What follows are 32 T cell receptor beta chains derived from one specimen sequenced in a study of identical twins. TCRdb re-analysed the 5' RACE reads in MiXCR, keeping a single row per CDR3 protein. This sample has about 810,000 distinct CDR3 sequences, with over 9% found just once. These same data were also listed under a study on yellow fever vaccine responses in identical twins.

The source material was PBMCs. These receptors were taken from a woman between 18 and 29 years old in good health.

V gene TRBV10-3 combines with J gene TRBJ2-5, with 7 positions matching TRBD2. V trimming: 3 bases; J trimming: 4 bases; junction bases outside the gene matches: 5. The germline CDR1 and CDR2 sequences are ENHRY and SYGVKD. The CDR3 is 14 amino acids. DNA of the CDR3: TGTGCCATCAGTGATGGGAGGGGCTTAGAGACCCAGTACTTC. This gives the protein CAISDGRGLETQYF.

The table lists this clonotype with a few counts. The chain couples TRBV2 to TRBJ2-7; TRBD1 or TRBD2 may be the D gene (5 bases each). V shed 5 bases and J shed 3 bases, with 17 bases lying between them. The germline V gene encodes CDR1 SNHLY and CDR2 FYNNEI. The CDR3 contains 15 residues. In DNA, the CDR3 is TGTGCCAGCAGTTTGGGAGCGGAAACAGGCTACGAGCAGTACTTC. Protein product: CASSLGAETGYEQYF.

This clonotype showed up many times. The chain uses TRBV12-3 or TRBV12-4 and TRBJ1-1, with 9 positions matching TRBD1. Losses at the gene ends were 5 bases for V and 4 bases for J; bases not matched to a gene: 8. This CDR3 has 15 amino acids. This CDR3 reads CASSPRDRVGTEAFF. CDR3 bases: TGTGCCAGCAGTCCCCGGGACAGGGTGGGCACTGAAGCTTTCTTT.

V usage is TRBV5-8 and J usage is TRBJ1-1; D possibly corresponds to TRBD1 (6 bases). The CDR3 runs to 15 residues. Deletions cut 0 bases from V and 1 base from J, with 10 bases between. CDR1 is SGHTS and CDR2 is YDEGEE in the germline V gene. The CDR3 region has the DNA TGTGCCAGCAGCTTGGCGGGACACCCGAACACTGAAGCTTTCTTT. It is translated as CASSLAGHPNTEAFF.

In this sample, this clonotype turned up many times. The V call is TRBV4-1, the J call TRBJ2-2; D gene ambiguous. Trimming stripped 2 bases from V and 5 bases from J, with 6 bases between. Germline V gene lookup returns CDR1 MGHRA and CDR2 YSYEKL. The CDR3 has 13 amino acids. The chain's CDR3 is CASSQSRTGELFF. Written as DNA, the CDR3 is TGCGCCAGCAGCCAATCGCGAACCGGGGAGCTGTTTTTT.

The chain has TRBV5-1 and TRBJ2-5, with 7 nucleotides matching TRBD2. V shed 2 bases and J 1 base; nucleotides not matched to a gene: 2. CDR3 size: 14 residues. Germline-derived CDR1 and CDR2 are SGHRS and YFSETQ. CDR3 coding DNA: TGCGCCAGCAGCTTTACGGGGGGCCAAGAGACCCAGTACTTC. It yields the protein CASSFTGGQETQYF.

The chain carries TRBV20-1 and TRBJ2-7; TRBD2 might be the D (5 bases). CDR3 size: 11 residues. CDR1 DFQATT and CDR2 SNEGSKA come from the germline V gene (reference sequence). V lost 3 bases and J 3 bases, leaving 6 bases between the germline ends. The CDR3 sequence: CSASGSYEQYV. CDR3 in DNA: TGCAGTGCTAGTGGGAGCTACGAGCAGTACGTC.

This clonotype was recorded many times. This chain joins TRBV7-9 and TRBJ2-1; tentatively, D is TRBD2 (6 bases). The CDR3 has 14 residues. CDR1 is SEHNR, CDR2 FQNEAQ, per germline (reference sequence). Trimming removed 4 bases from V and 5 bases from J, with 12 bases in between. This chain's CDR3 is CASSSPGLDNEQFF. The CDR3, as DNA: TGTGCCAGCAGCTCACCGGGACTTGACAATGAGCAGTTCTTC.

At least ten counts were recorded for this clonotype. The chain employs TRBV7-2 and TRBJ2-5; D is unclear. The CDR3 contains 12 residues. From germline, CDR1 is SGHTA and CDR2 FQGNSA. V lost 6 bases and J 5 bases, leaving 10 bases between the germline ends. This CDR3 is CASSLIRETQYF. The DNA for the CDR3 is TGTGCCAGCAGTTTAATCCGCGAGACCCAGTACTTC.

This chain joins TRBV5-5 and TRBJ1-2; the D gene is possibly TRBD1 (6 bases). Germline V gene sequence: CDR1 SGHKS, CDR2 YYEKEE (reference sequence). V was pared by 1 base and J by 3 bases, with 13 bases between. CDR3 length equals 15 residues. The CDR3 DNA is TGTGCCAGCAGCTTGAGGGCAGGGGTTGACTATGGCTACACCTTC. Translation gives CASSLRAGVDYGYTF.

The chain recombines TRBV18 with TRBJ2-3, with 11 positions matching TRBD2. The CDR3 is 16 residues long. The ends lost 2 bases at V and 4 bases at J; junction bases unmatched: 5. Germline V gene data show CDR1 as KGHSH and CDR2 as LQKENI. CDR3 in amino acids: CASSPSLAGVADTQYF. CDR3 nucleotides: TGTGCCAGCTCACCATCACTAGCGGGGGTGGCAGATACGCAGTATTTT.

This clonotype was observed a handful of times. The V gene is TRBV10-3, the J gene TRBJ2-3; possible D gene TRBD2, 6 bases. Germline V lookup: CDR1 ENHRY, CDR2 SYGVKD. The CDR3 spans 16 residues. V was clipped by 3 bases and J by 0 bases, with 13 bases between them. Here the CDR3 reads CAISDSAGTSTDTQYF. Written as DNA, the CDR3 is TGTGCCATCAGTGATTCGGCGGGGACTAGCACAGATACGCAGTATTTT.

In this sample, this clonotype turned up many times. The chain carries TRBV5-1 and TRBJ1-2, with D possibly matching TRBD1 (5 bases). The CDR3 totals 15 residues. Trimming took off 0 bases at V and 4 bases at J, with 13 bases between the two ends. Germline assignment: CDR1 SGHRS and CDR2 YFSETQ. CDR3 sequence (DNA): TGCGCCAGCAGCTTGGCCGCAACAGGCCTCTATGGCTACACCTTC. Protein product: CASSLAATGLYGYTF.

This clonotype was seen ten or more times. The chain combines TRBV4-1 with TRBJ2-1, with D perhaps TRBD1 or TRBD2 (5 bases each). The CDR3 has 15 amino acids. CDR1 is MGHRA and CDR2 is YSYEKL in the germline V gene. V was clipped by 3 bases and J by 2 bases, with 11 bases between them. The CDR3 sequence is CASSQDGGPYNEQFF. In DNA, the CDR3 is TGCGCCAGCAGCCAGGATGGGGGTCCCTACAATGAGCAGTTCTTC.

This clonotype was seen only a few times. This chain connects TRBV5-1 to TRBJ2-5, with 7 bases lining up with TRBD1. Trimming took 3 bases from V and 4 from J; bases not matched to a gene: 9. Germline V gene lookup returns CDR1 SGHRS and CDR2 YFSETQ. The CDR3 totals 15 residues. In DNA form, the CDR3 reads TGCGCCAGCAGCTCAAAACCCAGGGGGAGAGAGACCCAGTACTTC. Its protein product is CASSSKPRGRETQYF.

The rearrangement links TRBV20-1 to TRBJ2-7; the match to TRBD1 covers 10 bases. In germline, CDR1 is DFQATT, CDR2 SNEGSKA (reference sequence). The CDR3 sequence is 16 residues long. Trimming took 2 bases from V and 2 from J; bases not matched to a gene: 9. CDR3 amino acids: CSARKTGTGEAYEQYF. DNA of the CDR3: TGCAGTGCTAGAAAAACCGGGACAGGGGAGGCCTACGAGCAGTACTTC.

This sequence joins TRBV4-1 and TRBJ2-1; D is undetermined. This CDR3 has 14 amino acids. Trimming took off 1 base at V and 6 bases at J, with 10 bases between the two ends. Germline V CDR1 and CDR2: MGHRA, YSYEKL. CDR3 sequence reads: CASSQGGKGNEQFF. As DNA, the CDR3 is TGCGCCAGCAGCCAAGGTGGGAAGGGCAATGAGCAGTTCTTC.

This chain connects TRBV29-1 to TRBJ2-7; D is perhaps TRBD2 (5 bases). V dropped 5 bases and J dropped 1 base, with 12 bases sitting between them. Germline CDR1 reads SQVTM; CDR2 reads ANQGSEA. CDR3 length equals 13 residues. As DNA, the CDR3 is TGCAGCGTTTTAGCGCTGGATTCCTACGAGCAGTACTTC. Protein product: CSVLALDSYEQYF.

Only one count was recorded for this clonotype. The junction departs from germline at one end; a sequencing error may be responsible. This chain joins TRBV6-1 and TRBJ2-3, with a possible D match to TRBD2 (5 bases). Germline CDR1 reads MNHNS; CDR2 reads SASEGT. The CDR3 contains 13 residues. The CDR3 reads CVSKLDSTDTQYF. The CDR3 DNA reads TGTGTCAGCAAACTAGATAGCACAGATACGCAGTATTTT.

This clonotype was observed many times. The chain couples TRBV20-1 to TRBJ2-3; maybe TRBD2 (6 bases). CDR3 size: 16 residues. The V gene's germline CDR1 is DFQATT and CDR2 SNEGSKA (reference sequence). Trimming stripped 6 bases from V and 2 bases from J, with 21 bases between. The CDR3 region has the DNA TGCAGTGCCAGAACTCTAGCGTCAACCTACACAGATACGCAGTATTTT. It translates to CSARTLASTYTDTQYF.

This chain uses TRBV28 with TRBJ2-7, with D perhaps matching TRBD1 (7 bases). The germline V gene encodes CDR1 MDHEN and CDR2 SYDVKM. Trimming cost V 7 bases and J 6 bases, with 25 bases left between them. This CDR3 region has 16 residues. In DNA form, the CDR3 reads TGTGCCAGCAACCCCGGGGCAGGGGGGCTATCTGCCGAGCAGTACTTC. It encodes CASNPGAGGLSAEQYF.

The V call is TRBV6-2 or TRBV6-3, the J call TRBJ2-5; D ambiguous. Germline-derived CDR1 and CDR2 are MNHEY and SVGEGT. V dropped 2 bases and J dropped 2 bases, with 12 bases sitting between them. The CDR3 is 15 amino acids. The CDR3 region is CASSYARSRQETQYF. CDR3 nucleotides: TGTGCCAGCAGTTACGCCCGGAGTCGTCAAGAGACCCAGTACTTC.

There are a few counts of this clonotype. The chain uses TRBV5-6 and TRBJ2-1, with 11 bases identical to TRBD2. The J segment lost 4 bases and the V segment lost 4 bases, leaving 19 bases of the junction unmatched. Looked up from germline, CDR1 is SGHDT and CDR2 is YYEEEE. The CDR3 spans 20 residues. CDR3 DNA sequence: TGTGCCAGCAGCCCGGGAGGTTTAGCGGGGGGGACAATCGCTTACAATGAGCAGTTCTTC. Protein: CASSPGGLAGGTIAYNEQFF.

This clonotype was recorded a few times. The chain joins TRBV2 to TRBJ2-7; 8 bases agree with TRBD1. Per germline, CDR1 SNHLY and CDR2 FYNNEI. V trimming: 6 bases; J trimming: 4 bases; junction bases outside the gene matches: 14. The CDR3 spans 16 residues. As DNA, the CDR3 is TGTGCCAGCAGCGTCGGTTTGGGGACAGGAGCTTACGAGCAGTACTTC. Its protein product is CASSVGLGTGAYEQYF.

This clonotype has a handful of counts. This chain joins TRBV6-4 and TRBJ1-1; TRBD1 matches at 7 bases. V trimming: 5 bases; J trimming: 5 bases; junction bases outside the gene matches: 14. The V gene's germline CDR1 is MRHNA and CDR2 SNTAGT. This CDR3 spans 16 amino acids. The CDR3 DNA is TGTGCCAGCAGTCCACAGGGGATCATTTCGGGTACTGAAGCTTTCTTT. Its protein product is CASSPQGIISGTEAFF.

The rearrangement links TRBV20-1 to TRBJ2-7; 9 bases align to TRBD2. CDR1 is DFQATT, CDR2 SNEGSKA, per germline (reference sequence). CDR3 length: 13 amino acids. J gave up 5 bases and V 6 bases, and 8 bases lay outside the gene matches. This CDR3 reads CSARRGGFDEQYF. The CDR3, as DNA: TGCAGTGCCCGGCGGGGGGGGTTCGACGAGCAGTACTTC.

The chain is built from TRBV4-1 and TRBJ1-5, with 8 bases matching TRBD1. The V and J ends lost 0 bases and 6 bases, in that order; junction bases with no gene match: 7. The germline V gene encodes CDR1 MGHRA and CDR2 YSYEKL. The CDR3 length is 16 residues. For the CDR3, the DNA is TGCGCCAGCAGCCAAGATGCGAGACAGGGGTTTCAGCCCCAGCATTTT. Its translation: CASSQDARQGFQPQHF.

The rearrangement uses TRBV6-2 or TRBV6-3 and TRBJ2-6; 8 bases map to TRBD2. The CDR3 covers 17 residues. Losses at the gene ends were 7 bases for V and 0 bases for J; bases not matched to a gene: 8. Per the germline V gene, CDR1 is MNHEY and CDR2 is SVGEGT. The CDR3 nucleotides read TGTGCCAGCACTAGCGGGCGATACCTCTCTGGGGCCAACGTCCTGACTTTC. Amino acids: CASTSGRYLSGANVLTF.

The CDR3 spells CASSQGQGIANEQFF. The CDR3 DNA reads as TGTGCCAGCAGCCAAGGACAGGGGATTGCGAATGAGCAGTTCTTC. The V call is TRBV3-1, the J call TRBJ2-1; 8 bases are shared with TRBD1. Germline V gene data show CDR1 as LGHDT and CDR2 as YNNKEL (reference sequence). After removal of 1 base from V and 7 bases from J, the junction contained 6 bases not matched to a gene. This CDR3 is 15 amino acids long.

A few counts support this clonotype. The J gene is TRBJ1-6, the V gene TRBV20-1; 7 nucleotides align to TRBD1. V lost 6 bases, J lost 7 bases, and 12 bases stayed unmatched. The germline V gene has CDR1 DFQATT and CDR2 SNEGSKA (reference sequence). The CDR3 contains 15 residues. The CDR3 nucleotides are TGCAGTGCCAAACAGGGGTCCGACTTAAATTCACCCCTCCACTTT. Translated, it gives CSAKQGSDLNSPLHF.

Only a few counts were recorded for this clonotype. The V and J genes are TRBV3-1 and TRBJ2-1; a possible D gene is TRBD1 (6 bases). This CDR3 comprises 12 residues. Germline V gene sequence: CDR1 LGHDT, CDR2 YNNKEL (reference sequence). The ends were cut back, 5 bases at V and 7 bases at J, with 9 bases in the middle. The CDR3 DNA is TGTGCCAGCAGCAGGGGGAAAAATGAGCAGTTCTTC. It is translated as CASSRGKNEQFF.

In this sample, this clonotype turned up once. The V gene is TRBV7-6, the J gene TRBJ2-1, with 7 bases aligning to TRBD2. Germline V lookup: CDR1 SGHVS, CDR2 FNYEAQ. The CDR3 covers 16 residues. The V gene end was trimmed by 5 bases and the J gene end by 3 bases; junction bases not matched to a gene: 10. CDR3 nucleotide sequence: TGTGCCAGCAGCCCAAATCCGGGGGGATTCTACAATGAGCAGTTCTTC. Translation gives CASSPNPGGFYNEQFF.